These 32 T cell receptor beta chains were all obtained from the same sample, sequenced in a study of cytomegalovirus exposure and HLA in healthy donors. With 60 Vbeta and 13 Jbeta primers, the PCR was carried out. Profiling relied on immunoSEQ multiplex PCR, and the TCRdb table lists in-frame clones only, not all of them. Of 130,000 or so clones in the sample, approximately 67% are singletons; the top ten hold 6.5%. Sequencing was performed on PBMCs. The receptor source for this set is a woman aged 55-70 years in good health and CMV-seronegative.

This clone was detected only once. The gene calls are TRBV7-9 and TRBJ1-4, with 7 bases identical to TRBD1. The CDR3 is 13 amino acids. Trimming at V came to 3 bases and at J to 8 bases, leaving 3 bases not matched to a gene. Germline V CDR1 and CDR2: SEHNR, FQNEAQ (reference sequence). CDR3 amino acids: CASSFWDREKLFF. CDR3 DNA sequence: TGTGCCAGCAGCTTCTGGGACAGAGAAAAACTGTTTTTT.

The chain uses TRBV5-4 and TRBJ2-7, with D possibly matching TRBD1 (6 bases). Per germline, CDR1 SGHNT and CDR2 YYREEE (reference sequence). Trimming shortened V by 0 bases and J by 3 bases, and 13 bases separated the two germline ends. CDR3 length equals 15 residues. The CDR3 DNA reads as TGTGCCAGCAGCTTGGGCGAAACAGGGAGCTACGAGCAGTACTTC. This translates into CASSLGETGSYEQYF.

The rearrangement uses TRBV5-1 and TRBJ2-5; D remains ambiguous. Gene TRBJ2-7 matches the end of the DNA better, so the J call may be wrong. Germline V lookup: CDR1 SGHRS, CDR2 YFSETQ. This CDR3 is 13 amino acids long. CDR3 in DNA: TGCGCCAGCAGCTTGTACGTCGCCTACGAGCAGTACTTC. Its translation is CASSLYVAYEQYF.

This rearrangement joins TRBV4-3 to TRBJ2-1; 13 bases match TRBD2. CDR1 and CDR2 from the germline V gene are LGHNA and YSLEER. The CDR3 is made up of 19 amino acids. V shed 0 bases and J 5 bases; nucleotides not matched to a gene: 10. The CDR3 nucleotides read TGCGCCAGCAGCCAAGAGTCCAGACTAGCGGGAGGAAAACACAATGAGCAGTTCTTC. Protein sequence: CASSQESRLAGGKHNEQFF.

This clone was recorded a few times. The chain has TRBV7-9 and TRBJ1-1, with D tentatively TRBD1 (5 bases). The ends were cut back, 5 bases at V and 2 bases at J, with 15 bases in the middle. The CDR3 has 15 amino acids. From germline, CDR1 is SEHNR and CDR2 FQNEAQ (reference sequence). Written as DNA, the CDR3 is TGTGCCAGCAGCCCTCGGGACTTAGCAAACACTGAAGCTTTCTTT. This sequence encodes CASSPRDLANTEAFF.

The chain links TRBV7-2 to TRBJ2-3; 8 bases agree with TRBD2. Germline lookup yields CDR1 SGHTA and CDR2 FQGNSA. V dropped 3 bases and J dropped 2; count of bases not matched to a gene: 4. The CDR3 is 15 residues long. The CDR3 nucleotides read TGTGCCAGCAGCTTCGTAGCGGGGTACACAGATACGCAGTATTTT. Translation: CASSFVAGYTDTQYF.

The J gene is TRBJ2-3, the V gene TRBV7-9, with a possible D match to TRBD2 (6 bases). The germline V and J ends were trimmed by 5 bases and 2 bases, with 14 bases remaining between them. Germline lookup yields CDR1 SEHNR and CDR2 FQNEAQ (reference sequence). CDR3 length: 15 residues. The CDR3 coding sequence is TGTGCCAGCAGCGTTGGTCTAGCGTTCACAGATACGCAGTATTTT. It yields the protein CASSVGLAFTDTQYF. The whole variable domain, remainder taken from reference TRBV7-9 and TRBJ2-3, is DTGVSQNPRHKITKRGQNVTFRCDPISEHNRLYWYRQTLGQGPEFLTYFQNEAQLEKSRLLSDRFSAERPKGSFSTLEIQRTEQGDSAMYLCASSVGLAFTDTQYFGPGTRLTVL.

This clone has a handful of counts. The CDR3 nucleotides read TGTGCCAGCAGGGACAGGGGGCAAGGCCCTGAAAAACTGTTTTTT. Translation gives CASRDRGQGPEKLFF. This chain uses TRBV2 with TRBJ1-4, with TRBD1 identical over 11 bases. The CDR3 extends over 15 amino acids. Germline V gene sequence: CDR1 SNHLY, CDR2 FYNNEI. Unmatched junction bases numbered 7, after V lost 6 bases and J lost 7 bases.

In this sample, this clone turned up a few times. Here the CDR3 reads CASSPGGGFSQETQYF. Here the CDR3 DNA reads TGCGCCAGCAGCCCTGGGGGAGGTTTTAGCCAAGAGACCCAGTACTTC. The chain carries TRBV5-1 and TRBJ2-5; D possibly corresponds to TRBD2 (6 bases). Trimming cost V 4 bases and J 1 base, with 17 bases left between them. Germline V gene lookup returns CDR1 SGHRS and CDR2 YFSETQ. CDR3 length: 16 residues.

The chain carries TRBV11-1 and TRBJ2-7; weak D call: TRBD1 (6 bases). This CDR3 has 15 amino acids. From germline, CDR1 is SGHAT and CDR2 FQDESV (reference sequence). Trimming removed 0 bases from V and 0 bases from J, with 9 bases in between. In nucleotides, the CDR3 is TGTGCCAGCAGCTTAGCTTGGGGACACTCCTACGAGCAGTACTTC. It codes for CASSLAWGHSYEQYF.

The rearrangement uses TRBV19 and TRBJ2-2; the match to TRBD2 covers 14 bases. V lost 6 bases and J lost 3; bases outside the gene matches: 6. The CDR3 spans 17 residues. Germline-derived CDR1 and CDR2 are LNHDA and SQIVND (reference sequence). CDR3 region: CASRQGGLAGDTGELFF. The CDR3 nucleotides are TGTGCCAGTAGGCAGGGGGGACTAGCGGGAGACACCGGGGAGCTGTTTTTT.

This chain uses TRBV19 with TRBJ1-2, with D perhaps matching TRBD1 (6 bases). The V end lost 6 bases, the J end lost 3 bases, and 23 bases lay between the germline ends. The CDR3 extends over 17 amino acids. The germline V gene encodes CDR1 LNHDA and CDR2 SQIVND (reference sequence). CDR3 sequence (DNA): TGTGCCAGTAGCGCAACAGGGTGGCGACCCCAACACTATGGCTACACCTTC. As protein: CASSATGWRPQHYGYTF.

The V and J genes are TRBV5-4 and TRBJ1-1; D call uncertain. Germline V gives CDR1 SGHNT, CDR2 YYREEE (reference sequence). The CDR3 is 13 amino acids. V was trimmed by 0 bases and J by 11 bases, leaving 14 bases between them. The CDR3 nucleotides read TGTGCCAGCAGCTTGGGTAGGAGGGATTGGGCTTTCTTT. Amino acid sequence: CASSLGRRDWAFF.

A few counts support this clone. This chain connects TRBV10-2 to TRBJ2-1; 9 nucleotides align to TRBD1. Germline CDR1 WSHSY, CDR2 SAAADI. J was trimmed by 5 bases and V by 5 bases; bases with no gene match: 7. The CDR3 is 15 residues long. CDR3 amino acids: CASSTTGGAHNEQFF. The CDR3 DNA is TGCGCCAGCAGTACCACAGGGGGCGCCCACAATGAGCAGTTCTTC.

The chain carries TRBV11-3 and TRBJ2-2; TRBD2 aligns across 8 bases. Per the germline V gene, CDR1 is SGHNT and CDR2 is YENEEA. J lost 4 bases, V lost 3 bases, and 4 bases had no gene match. The CDR3 covers 15 residues. The CDR3 DNA reads TGTGCCAGCAGCTTCGGGGGGGCCAGCACCGGGGAGCTGTTTTTT. As protein: CASSFGGASTGELFF. Based on the CDR3 plus reference TRBV11-3 and TRBJ2-2, the full variable domain is EAGVVQSPRYKIIEKKQPVAFWCNPISGHNTLYWYLQNLGQGPELLIRYENEEAVDDSQLPKDRFSAERLKGVDSTLKIQPAELGDSAVYLCASSFGGASTGELFFGEGSRLTVL.

The chain recombines TRBV6-6 with TRBJ2-2; the match to TRBD2 covers 7 bases. The germline V gene encodes CDR1 MNHNY and CDR2 SVGAGI (reference sequence). V lost 2 bases to trimming and J lost 7 bases; unmatched junction nucleotides: 10. The CDR3 has 16 residues. DNA for the CDR3: TGTGCCAGCAGTTACGCCCACAAAGGGAGGGGCGGGGAGCTGTTTTTT. It translates to CASSYAHKGRGGELFF.

The chain carries TRBV7-8 and TRBJ2-5, with 9 bases lining up with TRBD2. Trimming removed 5 bases from V and 5 bases from J; junction bases left unmatched: 9. This CDR3 comprises 15 residues. Per germline, CDR1 SGHVS and CDR2 FQNEAQ. CDR3 sequence reads: CASSPVAGGPETQYF. The CDR3 DNA follows: TGTGCCAGCAGCCCCGTCGCGGGAGGGCCGGAGACCCAGTACTTC.

V and J are TRBV7-8 and TRBJ2-7, with a tentative D call TRBD1 (5 bases). This CDR3 comprises 16 residues. CDR1 and CDR2 (germline): SGHVS, FQNEAQ. V was cut by 1 base and J by 0 bases, with 13 bases left in between. The CDR3: CASSLGVGASSYEQYF. As DNA, the CDR3 is TGTGCCAGCAGCTTAGGAGTTGGGGCGAGCTCCTACGAGCAGTACTTC.

This chain connects TRBV20-1 to TRBJ1-1; no definite D call. Looked up from germline, CDR1 is DFQATT and CDR2 is SNEGSKA (reference sequence). CDR3 length: 11 amino acids. The CDR3 loop is CSAPLNTEAFF. DNA of the CDR3: TGCAGCGCGCCACTGAACACTGAAGCTTTCTTT.

This clone has only a few counts. The chain has TRBV19 and TRBJ2-5, with 7 bases lining up with TRBD2. The CDR3 runs to 14 residues. J gave up 5 bases and V 5 bases, and 8 bases lay outside the gene matches. Per the germline V gene, CDR1 is LNHDA and CDR2 is SQIVND (reference sequence). In nucleotides, the CDR3 is TGTGCCAGTAGTGTCAGACTAGCCCGGGAGACCCAGTACTTC. This gives the protein CASSVRLARETQYF.

This clone has more than one count but fewer than ten. The genes are TRBV6-5 and TRBJ1-1; D gene ambiguous. The CDR3 sequence is 13 residues long. V lost 0 bases and J 3 bases, leaving 5 bases between the germline ends. CDR1 MNHEY and CDR2 SVGAGI come from the germline V gene. This CDR3 is CASSYSRDTEAFF. The CDR3 DNA reads TGTGCCAGCAGTTACTCGAGGGACACTGAAGCTTTCTTT.

The chain is built from TRBV9 and TRBJ2-3; tentative D call: TRBD1 (5 bases). Germline assignment: CDR1 SGDLS and CDR2 YYNGEE. The germline V and J ends were trimmed by 2 bases and 5 bases, with 15 bases remaining between them. CDR3 length: 15 residues. CDR3 residues: CASSVAREALDTQYF. Written as DNA, the CDR3 is TGTGCCAGCAGCGTTGCCAGGGAAGCATTAGATACGCAGTATTTT.

The sample holds one count of this clone. V is TRBV6-1 and J is TRBJ2-3; 8 bases match TRBD2. J was trimmed by 2 bases and V by 5 bases; bases with no gene match: 6. Per germline, CDR1 MNHNS and CDR2 SASEGT. This CDR3 comprises 15 residues. The CDR3 sequence: CASSTIAGITDTQYF. CDR3 DNA: TGTGCCAGCAGTACCATAGCGGGGATCACAGATACGCAGTATTTT.

This clone was seen only a few times. The chain employs TRBV14 and TRBJ2-7; possibly TRBD2 for D (5 bases). With 6 bases removed from V and 6 bases from J, the gap between germline ends came to 30 bases. The germline V gene encodes CDR1 SGHDN and CDR2 FVKESK. The CDR3 sequence is 18 residues long. In nucleotides, the CDR3 is TGTGCCAGCAGGCCCGGGAAGGTAGACGCAGGAGGTGCCGGCGAGCAGTACTTC. This sequence encodes CASRPGKVDAGGAGEQYF. Looking up the rest from reference TRBV14 and TRBJ2-7 gives the full variable domain: EAGVTQFPSHSVIEKGQTVTLRCDPISGHDNLYWYRRVMGKEIKFLLHFVKESKQDESGMPNNRFLAERTGGTYSTLKVQPAELEDSGVYFCASRPGKVDAGGAGEQYFGPGTRLTVT.

V is TRBV7-2 and J is TRBJ2-1; perhaps TRBD1 as D (5 bases). The CDR3 length is 16 residues. Germline loops: CDR1 SGHTA, CDR2 FQGNSA. Trimming shortened V by 2 bases and J by 2 bases, and 13 bases separated the two germline ends. CDR3 in amino acids: CASSLSVGLTYNEQFF. The CDR3 nucleotides read TGTGCCAGCAGCTTAAGTGTGGGGCTAACCTACAATGAGCAGTTCTTC.

This clone has more than one count but fewer than ten. The chain has TRBV9 and TRBJ2-4; TRBD2 agrees at 7 bases. CDR3 length: 14 amino acids. V shed 1 base, J shed 5 bases, and the junction held 3 bases outside the gene matches. Germline-derived CDR1 and CDR2 are SGDLS and YYNGEE. The CDR3 protein is CASSVSLAENIQYF. CDR3 DNA sequence: TGTGCCAGCAGCGTATCCCTAGCGGAAAACATTCAGTACTTC.

The chain uses TRBV25-1 and TRBJ1-4; D may be TRBD1 (5 bases). The V gene lost 7 bases and the J gene lost 3 bases, with 12 bases spanning the gap. The CDR3 consists of 14 residues. Germline V lookup: CDR1 MGHDK, CDR2 SYGVNS. The CDR3 DNA follows: TGTGCCAGCAACGGGGGGTGGCCTAATGAAAAACTGTTTTTT. Translating it yields CASNGGWPNEKLFF. The full variable domain, in which reference TRBV25-1 and TRBJ1-4 provide the parts outside the CDR3, is EADIYQTPRYLVIGTGKKITLECSQTMGHDKMYWYQQDPGMELHLIHYSYGVNSTEKGDLSSESTVSRIRTEHFPLTLESARPSHTSQYLCASNGGWPNEKLFFGSGTQLSVL.

The rearrangement joins TRBV27 to TRBJ2-1; the match to TRBD2 covers 7 bases. The CDR3 contains 15 residues. V lost 7 bases and J lost 1; bases outside the gene matches: 7. The V gene's germline CDR1 is MNHEY and CDR2 SMNVEV (reference sequence). The CDR3 nucleotides read TGTGCCAGCACCACACGGGGACTATCCTACAATGAGCAGTTCTTC. It yields the protein CASTTRGLSYNEQFF.

V usage is TRBV18 and J usage is TRBJ2-5; tentative D call: TRBD2 (6 bases). V lost 3 bases and J lost 11, with 19 bases in between. CDR1 and CDR2 from the germline V gene are KGHSH and LQKENI. The CDR3 extends over 14 amino acids. The CDR3: CASSPGQEGWEQYF. The CDR3 DNA follows: TGTGCCAGCTCACCGGGTCAGGAGGGTTGGGAGCAGTACTTC.

CDR3 sequence: CASSLALAGANVLTF. CDR3 in DNA: TGTGCCAGCAGCTTAGCTCTGGCCGGGGCCAACGTCCTGACTTTC. The J gene is TRBJ2-6, the V gene TRBV7-8; no clear D gene. This CDR3 region has 15 residues. Germline-derived CDR1 and CDR2 are SGHVS and FQNEAQ. Trimming stripped 0 bases from V and 4 bases from J, with 7 bases between. The complete variable domain, with remaining parts taken from reference TRBV7-8 and TRBJ2-6, reads GAGVSQSPRYKVAKRGQDVALRCDPISGHVSLFWYQQALGQGPEFLTYFQNEAQLDKSGLPSDRFFAERPEGSVSTLKIQRTQQEDSAVYLCASSLALAGANVLTFGAGSRLTVL.

V gene TRBV11-3 combines with J gene TRBJ2-1; a possible D gene is TRBD2 (5 bases). The V end was cut by 5 bases, the J end by 10 bases, with 18 bases between. The length of the CDR3 is 14 residues. Germline CDR1 is SGHNT and CDR2 is YENEEA. CDR3 sequence (DNA): TGTGCCAGCAGCCCTAGGAGGACGAGTACCGAGCAGTTCTTC. Amino acid sequence: CASSPRRTSTEQFF.

V and J are TRBV28 and TRBJ2-2, with D uncertain. CDR1 is MDHEN, CDR2 SYDVKM, per germline. The V end was cut by 2 bases, the J end by 3 bases, with 10 bases between. This CDR3 contains 15 residues. The CDR3 sequence: CASSLLLPDTGELFF. The CDR3 nucleotides read TGTGCCAGCAGTTTACTACTTCCGGACACCGGGGAGCTGTTTTTT.